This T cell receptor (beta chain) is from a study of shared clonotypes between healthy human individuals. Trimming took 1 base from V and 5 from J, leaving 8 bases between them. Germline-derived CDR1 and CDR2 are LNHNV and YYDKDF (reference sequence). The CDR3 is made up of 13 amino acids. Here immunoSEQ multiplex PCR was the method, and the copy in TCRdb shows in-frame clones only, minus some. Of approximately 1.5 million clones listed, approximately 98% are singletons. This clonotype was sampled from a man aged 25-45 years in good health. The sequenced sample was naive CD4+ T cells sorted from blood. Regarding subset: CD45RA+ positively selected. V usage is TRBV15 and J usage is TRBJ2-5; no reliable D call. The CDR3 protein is CATSRARAETQYF. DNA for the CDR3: TGTGCCACCAGCAGAGCTAGGGCTGAGACCCAGTACTTC. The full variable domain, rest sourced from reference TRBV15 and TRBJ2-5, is DAMVIQNPRYQVTQFGKPVTLSCSQTLNHNVMYWYQQKSSQAPKLLFHYYDKDFNNEADTPDNFQSRRPNTSFCFLDIRSPGLGDTAMYLCATSRARAETQYFGPGTRLLVL.